The entry below describes one T cell receptor (beta chain). These data are taken from a study of blood T cell repertoires in COVID-19. Measured with immunoSEQ multiplex PCR; TCRdb has only the in-frame clones, and not every one. Of 350,000 or so clones in the sample, roughly nine tenths were seen once. The sequenced sample consisted of peripheral blood. This clonotype was sampled from a woman aged 60-75 years with COVID-19, enrolled during active disease.

CDR3 sequence (DNA): TGTGCCAGCGGGAAGGGTAGGCTACAGGGGGCGAGAGGGGATCAGCCCCAGCATTTT. Its protein is CASGKGRLQGARGDQPQHF. V gene TRBV6-4 combines with J gene TRBJ1-5, with 9 nucleotides matching TRBD1. Germline V lookup: CDR1 MRHNA, CDR2 SNTAGT. The CDR3 spans 19 residues. V trimming: 8 bases; J trimming: 5 bases; junction bases outside the gene matches: 22.